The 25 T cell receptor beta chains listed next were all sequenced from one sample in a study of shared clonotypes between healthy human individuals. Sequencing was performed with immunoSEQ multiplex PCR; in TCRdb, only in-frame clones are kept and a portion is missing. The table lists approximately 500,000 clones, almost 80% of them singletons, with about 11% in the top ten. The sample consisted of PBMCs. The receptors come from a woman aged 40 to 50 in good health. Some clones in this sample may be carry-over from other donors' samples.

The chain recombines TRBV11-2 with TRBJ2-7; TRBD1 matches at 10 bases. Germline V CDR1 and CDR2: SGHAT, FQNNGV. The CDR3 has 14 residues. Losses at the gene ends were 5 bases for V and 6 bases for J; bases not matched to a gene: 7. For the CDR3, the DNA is TGTGCCAGCAGCCCAAGGACAGGGGGATCCGAGCAGTACTTC. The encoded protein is CASSPRTGGSEQYF.

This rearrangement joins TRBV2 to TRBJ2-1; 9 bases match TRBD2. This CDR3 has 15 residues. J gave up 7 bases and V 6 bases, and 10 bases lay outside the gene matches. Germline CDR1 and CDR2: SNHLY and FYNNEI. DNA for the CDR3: TGTGCCAGCAGCCCGTACGCGGGAGGGGGGAATGAGCAGTTCTTC. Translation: CASSPYAGGGNEQFF. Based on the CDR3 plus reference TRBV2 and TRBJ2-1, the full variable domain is EPEVTQTPSHQVTQMGQEVILRCVPISNHLYFYWYRQILGQKVEFLVSFYNNEISEKSEIFDDQFSVERPDGSNFTLKIRSTKLEDSAMYFCASSPYAGGGNEQFFGPGTRLTVL.

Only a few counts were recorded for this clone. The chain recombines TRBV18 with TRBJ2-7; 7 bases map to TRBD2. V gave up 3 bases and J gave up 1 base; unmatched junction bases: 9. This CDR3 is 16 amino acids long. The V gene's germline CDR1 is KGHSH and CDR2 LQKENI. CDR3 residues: CASSPGGSTGSYEQYF. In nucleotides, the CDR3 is TGTGCCAGCTCACCCGGGGGGAGTACCGGGTCCTACGAGCAGTACTTC.

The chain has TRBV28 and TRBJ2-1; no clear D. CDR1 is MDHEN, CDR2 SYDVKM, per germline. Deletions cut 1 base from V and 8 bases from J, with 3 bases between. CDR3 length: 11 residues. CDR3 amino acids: CASSLSHEQFF. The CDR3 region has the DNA TGTGCCAGCAGTTTATCCCATGAGCAGTTCTTC.

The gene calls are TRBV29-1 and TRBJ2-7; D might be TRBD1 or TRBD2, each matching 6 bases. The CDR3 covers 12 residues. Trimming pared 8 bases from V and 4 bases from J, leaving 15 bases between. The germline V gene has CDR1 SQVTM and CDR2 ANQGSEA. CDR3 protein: CSPRGGRYEQYF. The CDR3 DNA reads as TGCAGCCCCCGAGGGGGGCGGTACGAGCAGTACTTC.

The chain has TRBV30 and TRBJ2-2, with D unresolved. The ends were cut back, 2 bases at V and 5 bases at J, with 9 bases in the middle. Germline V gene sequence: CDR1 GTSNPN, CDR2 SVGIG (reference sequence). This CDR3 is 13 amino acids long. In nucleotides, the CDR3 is TGTGCCTGGAGTCCCCAACGAACCGGGGAGCTGTTTTTT. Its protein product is CAWSPQRTGELFF.

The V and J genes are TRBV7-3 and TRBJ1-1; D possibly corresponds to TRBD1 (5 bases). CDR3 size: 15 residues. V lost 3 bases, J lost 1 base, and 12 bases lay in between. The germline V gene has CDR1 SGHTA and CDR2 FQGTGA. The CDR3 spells CASSFTGTRNTEAFF. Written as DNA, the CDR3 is TGTGCCAGCAGCTTTACCGGGACTCGGAACACTGAAGCTTTCTTT.

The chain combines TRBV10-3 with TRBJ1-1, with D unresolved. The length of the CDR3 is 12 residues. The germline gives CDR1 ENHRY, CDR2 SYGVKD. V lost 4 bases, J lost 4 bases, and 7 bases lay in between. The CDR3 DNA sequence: TGTGCCATCAGTGGGCAGACCACTGAAGCTTTCTTT. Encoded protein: CAISGQTTEAFF.

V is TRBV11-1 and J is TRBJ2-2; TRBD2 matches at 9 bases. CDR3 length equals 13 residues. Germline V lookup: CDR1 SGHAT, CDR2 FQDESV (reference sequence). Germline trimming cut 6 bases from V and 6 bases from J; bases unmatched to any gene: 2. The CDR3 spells CASRAGGAGELFF. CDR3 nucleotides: TGTGCCAGCAGAGCGGGGGGCGCCGGGGAGCTGTTTTTT. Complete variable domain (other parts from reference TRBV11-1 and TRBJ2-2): EAEVAQSPRYKITEKSQAVAFWCDPISGHATLYWYRQILGQGPELLVQFQDESVVDDSQLPKDRFSAERLKGVDSTLKIQPAELGDSAMYLCASRAGGAGELFFGEGSRLTVL.

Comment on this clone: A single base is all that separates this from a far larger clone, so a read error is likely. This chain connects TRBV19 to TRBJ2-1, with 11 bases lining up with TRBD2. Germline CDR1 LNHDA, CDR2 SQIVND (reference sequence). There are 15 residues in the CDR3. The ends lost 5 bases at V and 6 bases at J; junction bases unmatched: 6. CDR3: CASSGLAGGFNEQFF. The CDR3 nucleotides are TGTGCCAGTAGTGGGCTAGCGGGAGGTTTCAATGAGCAGTTCTTC.

CDR3 sequence (DNA): TGTGCCAGCAGTGAACACGGGGGGACCCAGGGGCAGTACTTC. As protein: CASSEHGGTQGQYF. The V call is TRBV6-1, the J call TRBJ2-7; 7 nucleotides agree with TRBD2. This CDR3 region has 14 residues. Germline lookup yields CDR1 MNHNS and CDR2 SASEGT. Trimming removed 2 bases from V and 9 bases from J; junction bases left unmatched: 10.

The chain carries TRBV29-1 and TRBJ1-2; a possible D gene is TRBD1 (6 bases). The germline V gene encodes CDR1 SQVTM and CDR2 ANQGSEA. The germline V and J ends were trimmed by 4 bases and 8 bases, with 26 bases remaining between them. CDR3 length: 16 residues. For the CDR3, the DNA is TGCAGCGTTGGAAAGGGGGACACCTTTATCAATCGGGGCTACACCTTC. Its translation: CSVGKGDTFINRGYTF.

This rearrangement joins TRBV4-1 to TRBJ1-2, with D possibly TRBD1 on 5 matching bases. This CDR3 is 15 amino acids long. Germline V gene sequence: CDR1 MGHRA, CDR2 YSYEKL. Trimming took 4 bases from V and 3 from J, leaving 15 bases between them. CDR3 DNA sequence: TGCGCCAGCAGCCCACAGGCTCGCGGAGACTATGGCTACACCTTC. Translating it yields CASSPQARGDYGYTF.

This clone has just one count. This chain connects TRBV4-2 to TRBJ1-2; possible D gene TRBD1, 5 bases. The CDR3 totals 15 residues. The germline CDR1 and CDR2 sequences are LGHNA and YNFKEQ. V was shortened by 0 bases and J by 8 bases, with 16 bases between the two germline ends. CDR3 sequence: CASSQENTGRGGYTF. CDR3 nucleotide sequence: TGTGCCAGCAGCCAAGAAAATACAGGCAGAGGGGGCTACACCTTC.

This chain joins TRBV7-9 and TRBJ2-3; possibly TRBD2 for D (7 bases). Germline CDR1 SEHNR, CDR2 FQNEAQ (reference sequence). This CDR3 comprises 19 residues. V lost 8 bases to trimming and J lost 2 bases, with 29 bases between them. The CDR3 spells CASGNLLGAGARVTDTQYF. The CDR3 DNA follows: TGTGCCAGCGGGAACCTTTTGGGCGCGGGGGCGAGGGTCACAGATACGCAGTATTTT.

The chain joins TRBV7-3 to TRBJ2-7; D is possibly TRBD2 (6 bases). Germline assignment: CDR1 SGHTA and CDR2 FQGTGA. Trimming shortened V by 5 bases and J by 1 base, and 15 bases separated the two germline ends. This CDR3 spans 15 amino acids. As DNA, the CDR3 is TGTGCCAGCAGCCCAAGGGGAGGCGGTTCCTACGAGCAGTACTTC. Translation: CASSPRGGGSYEQYF.

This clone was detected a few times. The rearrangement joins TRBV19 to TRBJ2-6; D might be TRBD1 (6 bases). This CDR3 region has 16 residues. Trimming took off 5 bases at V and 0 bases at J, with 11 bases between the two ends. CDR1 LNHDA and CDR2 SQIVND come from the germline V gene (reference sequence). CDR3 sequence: CASSVGATSGANVLTF. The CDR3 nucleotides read TGTGCCAGTAGTGTGGGGGCGACCTCTGGGGCCAACGTCCTGACTTTC.

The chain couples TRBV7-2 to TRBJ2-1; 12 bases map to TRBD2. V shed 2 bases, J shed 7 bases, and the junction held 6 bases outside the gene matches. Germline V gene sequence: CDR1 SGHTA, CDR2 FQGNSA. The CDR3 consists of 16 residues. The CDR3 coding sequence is TGTGCCAGCAGCTTATCAGGGACTAGCGGGTGGAATGAGCAGTTCTTC. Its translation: CASSLSGTSGWNEQFF.

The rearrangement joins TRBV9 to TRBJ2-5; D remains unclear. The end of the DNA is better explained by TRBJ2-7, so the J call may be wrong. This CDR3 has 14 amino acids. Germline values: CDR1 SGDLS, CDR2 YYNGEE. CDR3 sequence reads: CASSGSTASYEQYF. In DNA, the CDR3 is TGTGCCAGCAGCGGATCGACGGCCTCCTACGAGCAGTACTTC.

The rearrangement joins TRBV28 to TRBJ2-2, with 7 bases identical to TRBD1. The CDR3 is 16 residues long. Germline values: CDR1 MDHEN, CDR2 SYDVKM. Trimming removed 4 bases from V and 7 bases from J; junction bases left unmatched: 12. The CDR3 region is CASSSTLQGWGGELFF. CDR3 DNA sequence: TGTGCCAGCAGTTCCACCCTACAGGGGTGGGGCGGGGAGCTGTTTTTT.

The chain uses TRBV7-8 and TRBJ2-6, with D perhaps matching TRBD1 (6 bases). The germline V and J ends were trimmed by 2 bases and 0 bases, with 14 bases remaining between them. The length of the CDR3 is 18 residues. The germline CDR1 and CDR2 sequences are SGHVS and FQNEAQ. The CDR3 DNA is TGTGCCAGCAGCTTATTTGGACAGAGAAACTCTGGGGCCAACGTCCTGACTTTC. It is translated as CASSLFGQRNSGANVLTF. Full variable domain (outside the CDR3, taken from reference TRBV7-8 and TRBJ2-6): GAGVSQSPRYKVAKRGQDVALRCDPISGHVSLFWYQQALGQGPEFLTYFQNEAQLDKSGLPSDRFFAERPEGSVSTLKIQRTQQEDSAVYLCASSLFGQRNSGANVLTFGAGSRLTVL.

Here the CDR3 DNA reads TGTGCCAGCAGTTTCAGGGGGCTACGTGAAAAACTGTTTTTT. This codes for CASSFRGLREKLFF. J is TRBJ1-4 and V is TRBV27; 8 positions agree with TRBD1. Germline CDR1 MNHEY, CDR2 SMNVEV (reference sequence). Germline trimming cut 3 bases from V and 7 bases from J; bases unmatched to any gene: 4. The CDR3 has 14 amino acids. Full variable domain (remainder filled in from reference TRBV27 and TRBJ1-4): EAQVTQNPRYLITVTGKKLTVTCSQNMNHEYMSWYRQDPGLGLRQIYYSMNVEVTDKGDVPEGYKVSRKEKRNFPLILESPSPNQTSLYFCASSFRGLREKLFFGSGTQLSVL.

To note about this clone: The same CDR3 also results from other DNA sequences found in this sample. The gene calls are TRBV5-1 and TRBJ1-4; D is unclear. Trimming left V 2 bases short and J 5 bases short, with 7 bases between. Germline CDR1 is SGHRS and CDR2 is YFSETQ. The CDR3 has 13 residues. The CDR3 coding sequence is TGCGCCAGCAGCTTAGAAGGGAATGAAAAACTGTTTTTT. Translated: CASSLEGNEKLFF.

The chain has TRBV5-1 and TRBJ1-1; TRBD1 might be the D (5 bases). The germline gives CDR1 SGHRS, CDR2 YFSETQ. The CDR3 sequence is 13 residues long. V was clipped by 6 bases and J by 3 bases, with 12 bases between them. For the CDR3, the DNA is TGCGCCAGCACTCCTCTAGGGGACACTGAAGCTTTCTTT. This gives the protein CASTPLGDTEAFF.

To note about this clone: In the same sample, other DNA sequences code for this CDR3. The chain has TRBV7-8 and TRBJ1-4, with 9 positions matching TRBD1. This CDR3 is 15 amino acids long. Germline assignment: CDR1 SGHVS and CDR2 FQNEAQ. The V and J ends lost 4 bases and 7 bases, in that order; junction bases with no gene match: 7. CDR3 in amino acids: CASSYRTGVGEKLFF. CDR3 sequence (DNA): TGTGCCAGCAGCTACCGGACAGGGGTGGGTGAAAAACTGTTTTTT.